Listed here is a single TCR beta chain. The time point is: before natalizumab initiation. The repertoire was sequenced with immunoSEQ multiplex PCR; TCRdb's copy has only in-frame clones and lacks some. The table lists under 40,000 clones, over 90% of them singletons. The sample comes from a study of multiple sclerosis patients with progressive multifocal leukoencephalopathy. Study details: Controls were natalizumab-treated multiple sclerosis patients who did not develop PML, sampled longitudinally.

Per germline, CDR1 DFQATT and CDR2 SNEGSKA (reference sequence). The length of the CDR3 is 11 residues. J gave up 5 bases and V 5 bases, and 2 bases lay outside the gene matches. Sequencing was done on a sample of PBMCs. V is TRBV20-1 and J is TRBJ2-7; 8 positions match TRBD1. This clonotype was obtained from a man younger than 40 with multiple sclerosis. CDR3 residues: CSAYRGDEQYF. CDR3 in DNA: TGCAGTGCTTACAGGGGGGACGAGCAGTACTTC.